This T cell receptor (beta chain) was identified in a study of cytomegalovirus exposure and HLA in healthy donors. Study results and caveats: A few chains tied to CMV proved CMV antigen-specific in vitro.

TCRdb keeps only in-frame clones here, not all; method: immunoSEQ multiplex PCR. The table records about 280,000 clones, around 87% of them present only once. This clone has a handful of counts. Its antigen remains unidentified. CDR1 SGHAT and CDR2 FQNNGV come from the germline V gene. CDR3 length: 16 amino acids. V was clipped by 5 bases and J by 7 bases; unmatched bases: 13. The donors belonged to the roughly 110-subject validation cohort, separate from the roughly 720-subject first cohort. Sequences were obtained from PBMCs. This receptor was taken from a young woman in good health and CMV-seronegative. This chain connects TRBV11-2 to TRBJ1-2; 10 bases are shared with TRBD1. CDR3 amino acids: CASSMNPPGQGSGYTF. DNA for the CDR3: TGTGCCAGCAGCATGAACCCGCCGGGACAGGGGTCTGGCTACACCTTC.